The sequence of this T cell receptor (beta chain) was determined in a study of T-cell reconstitution after alpha-beta-depleted transplantation in children. CDR1 SNHLY and CDR2 FYNNEI come from the germline V gene. CDR3 length equals 15 residues. Researchers prepared the TCRbeta library using unique molecular identifiers, the study reports. TCRdb independently ran MiXCR on the PCR reads; one entry per CDR3 protein. The table lists around 440,000 distinct CDR3 sequences, under 20% of them singletons. In its sample, this clonotype was seen a few times. An end of the junction differs from the germline gene, which may be a read error.

Sequenced material: PBMCs, mostly from graft donor cells, taken 360 days after TCRalphabeta/CD19-depleted stem cell transplant. The chain carries TRBV2 and TRBJ2-3, with D uncertain. The clonotype comes from a boy younger than two who had a stem cell transplant for Wiskott-Aldrich syndrome, so the T cells may come from the graft donor. The CDR3 DNA is TGTGCCAGCAGTGTAAGGCAGACCTCCACAGATGCGCAGTATTTT. Protein: CASSVRQTSTDAQYF.